Below, 4 T cell receptor beta chains from the same sample are listed, as sequenced in a study of vaccination effects on CD4 cells after COVID-19. ViraFEST expansion of antigen-specific CD4+ T cells with viral peptide pools preceded sequencing. The culture ran for nine to ten days, and then CD4+ T cells were isolated. As their vaccination, participants received two doses of either BNT162b2 or mRNA-1273. For these TCRs, the target antigens are not known. Some clones are missing from TCRdb's copy, which holds only in-frame ones; the method was immunoSEQ multiplex PCR. The profile shows 35,000 to 40,000 clones, 82% of them singletons. This sample comprised CD4+ T cells from PBMCs cultured with HCoV-NL63 spike peptides, obtained after COVID-19 vaccination. The receptors originated from a human donor who received a COVID-19 vaccine. Some clones in this sample may be carry-over from other donors' samples.

This clone was observed a few times. The chain employs TRBV5-1 and TRBJ2-2; 10 bases agree with TRBD2. The CDR3 covers 16 residues. V shed 0 bases and J 1 base; nucleotides not matched to a gene: 0. Germline-derived CDR1 and CDR2 are SGHRS and YFSETQ. The CDR3 loop is CASSLGLAGNTGELFF. CDR3 nucleotide sequence: TGCGCCAGCAGCTTGGGACTAGCGGGGAACACCGGGGAGCTGTTTTTT.

This chain links TRBV5-1 with TRBJ1-6, with 12 bases aligning to TRBD1. Per germline, CDR1 SGHRS and CDR2 YFSETQ. This CDR3 has 15 amino acids. J gave up 12 bases and V 2 bases, and 6 bases lay outside the gene matches. CDR3 loop: CASSFTGTGGEPLHF. As DNA, the CDR3 is TGCGCCAGCAGCTTTACCGGGACAGGGGGCGAACCCCTCCACTTT. Complete variable domain (other parts from reference TRBV5-1 and TRBJ1-6): KAGVTQTPRYLIKTRGQQVTLSCSPISGHRSVSWYQQTPGQGLQFLFEYFSETQRNKGNFPGRFSGRQFSNSRSEMNVSTLELGDSALYLCASSFTGTGGEPLHFGNGTRLTVT.

The J gene is TRBJ2-2, the V gene TRBV9; 8 bases align to TRBD2. The germline V gene encodes CDR1 SGDLS and CDR2 YYNGEE. Trimming cost V 3 bases and J 3 bases; bases outside gene matches: 4. CDR3 size: 15 residues. The CDR3 DNA follows: TGTGCCAGCAGCGAGCGGGGGTACGACACCGGGGAGCTGTTTTTT. This sequence encodes CASSERGYDTGELFF.

The rearrangement uses TRBV7-3 and TRBJ1-1; no firm D call. Germline V CDR1 and CDR2: SGHTA, FQGTGA. V was clipped by 5 bases and J by 1 base, with 8 bases between them. This CDR3 region has 13 residues. In DNA, the CDR3 is TGTGCCAGCAGCCAGGACCCGAACACTGAAGCTTTCTTT. It specifies CASSQDPNTEAFF.